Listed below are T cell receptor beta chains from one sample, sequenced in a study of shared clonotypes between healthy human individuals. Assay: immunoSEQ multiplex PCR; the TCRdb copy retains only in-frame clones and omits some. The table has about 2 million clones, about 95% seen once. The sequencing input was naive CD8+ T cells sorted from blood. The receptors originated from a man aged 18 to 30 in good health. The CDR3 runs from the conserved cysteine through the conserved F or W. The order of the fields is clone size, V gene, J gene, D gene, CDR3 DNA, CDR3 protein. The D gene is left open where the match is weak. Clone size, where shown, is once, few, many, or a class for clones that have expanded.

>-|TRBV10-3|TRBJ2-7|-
TGTGCCATCAGAGACCTGGACGGTGCCTACGAGCAGTACTTC
CAIRDLDGAYEQYF
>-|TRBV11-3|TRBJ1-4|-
TGTGCCAGCAGCCCACAGCACGCAACTAATGAAAAACTGTTTTTT
CASSPQHATNEKLFF
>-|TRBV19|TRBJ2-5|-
TGTGCCAGTAGTGCCCCGGATTTCCAAGAGACCCAGTACTTC
CASSAPDFQETQYF
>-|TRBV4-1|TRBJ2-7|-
TGCGCCAGCAGCCAAGAACGCAGGGGTTCCTACGAGCAGTACTTC
CASSQERRGSYEQYF
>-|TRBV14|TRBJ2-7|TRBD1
TGTGCCAGCAGCAGGACAGGGGGCAACGAGCAGTACTTC
CASSRTGGNEQYF
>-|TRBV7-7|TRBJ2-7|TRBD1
TGTGCTAGCAGCCCCGGGACAGATTTCTCCTACGAGCAGTACTTC
CASSPGTDFSYEQYF
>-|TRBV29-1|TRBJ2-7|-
TGCAGCGTTGAAAAGGAGGGGACACTCCTAAGGGACGAGCAGTACTTC
CSVEKEGTLLRDEQYF
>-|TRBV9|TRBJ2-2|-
TGTGCCAGCAGCGTAGTGGTTAACGCCGGGGAGCTGTTTTTT
CASSVVVNAGELFF
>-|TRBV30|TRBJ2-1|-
TGTGCCTGGAGTGCTTTGGGGAGGGAGCAGTTCTTC
CAWSALGREQFF
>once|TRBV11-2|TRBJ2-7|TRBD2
TGTGCCAGCTCCCGGGGGGGCTCCTACGAGCAGTACTTC
CASSRGGSYEQYF
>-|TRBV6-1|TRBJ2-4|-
TGTGCCAGCAGTGAAATCGGATTAGCCAAAAACATTCAGTACTTC
CASSEIGLAKNIQYF
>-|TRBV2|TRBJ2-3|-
TGTGCCAGCACGGAGGGGGGTACAGATACGCAGTATTTT
CASTEGGTDTQYF
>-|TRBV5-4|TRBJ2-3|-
TGTGCCAGCAGCTTTGGTTCCAGCGGAGGACTCCACGGGCAGTATTTT
CASSFGSSGGLHGQYF
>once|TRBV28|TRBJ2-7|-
TGTGCCAGCAGTTTAGCCGCCACTTGGGGGGAGCAGTACTTC
CASSLAATWGEQYF
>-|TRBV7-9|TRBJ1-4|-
TGTGCCAGCAGCCCAGCATTGGCCGGGAGGGAAAAACTGTTTTTT
CASSPALAGREKLFF
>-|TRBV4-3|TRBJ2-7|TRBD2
TGCGCCAGCAGCCCTAATACCGGGACTAGCGGTTACGAGCAGTACTTC
CASSPNTGTSGYEQYF
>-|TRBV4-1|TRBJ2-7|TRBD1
TGCGCCAGCAGCCAAGAGACAGGGGGCTACTACGAGCAGTACTTC
CASSQETGGYYEQYF
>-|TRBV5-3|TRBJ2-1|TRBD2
TGTGCCAGAAGTTGGGGTAGCGGGAGGTATCCCTACAATGAGCAGTTCTTC
CARSWGSGRYPYNEQFF
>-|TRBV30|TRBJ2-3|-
TGTGCCTGGAGGGGCGGGAGCACAGATACGCAGTATTTT
CAWRGGSTDTQYF
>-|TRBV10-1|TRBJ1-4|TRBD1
TGCGCCAGCACGGCTATAGAGAGGGGGCAGTGTGAAAAACTGTTTTTT
CASTAIERGQCEKLFF
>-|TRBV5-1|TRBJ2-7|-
TGCGCCAGCAGCTTGTATGGGGTTTACGAGCAGTACTTC
CASSLYGVYEQYF
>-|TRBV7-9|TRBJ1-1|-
TGTGCCAGCAGCTCACACACAAACACTGAAGCTTTCTTT
CASSSHTNTEAFF
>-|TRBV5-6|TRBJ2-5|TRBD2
TGTGCCAGCAGCTCCCTCCTAGCGGGGCCCCACACCCAGTACTTC
CASSSLLAGPHTQYF
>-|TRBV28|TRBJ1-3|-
TGTGCCAGCATCGAAGGGTACTCTGGAAACACCATATATTTT
CASIEGYSGNTIYF
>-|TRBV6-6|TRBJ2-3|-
TGTGCCAGCCAACAGGGCCCAGATACGCAGTATTTT
CASQQGPDTQYF
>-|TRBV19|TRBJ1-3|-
TGTGCCAGTAGTATAGACATTCTTAGCGGGAGTGGAAACACCATATATTTT
CASSIDILSGSGNTIYF
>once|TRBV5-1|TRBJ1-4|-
TGCGCCAGCAGGGACAGCCTTGCCACAACTAATGAAAAACTGTTTTTT
CASRDSLATTNEKLFF
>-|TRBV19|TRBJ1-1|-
TGTGCCAGTAGTATAGAAGTCCCCATGGCGGCTTTCTTT
CASSIEVPMAAFF
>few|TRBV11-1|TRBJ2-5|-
TGTGCCAGCAGCTTAGATGGGGAAGAGACCCAGTACTTC
CASSLDGEETQYF
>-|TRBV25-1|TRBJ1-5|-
TGTGCCAGCAGTGAACGGTCGGCAGGCTATAGCAATCAGCCCCAGCATTTT
CASSERSAGYSNQPQHF
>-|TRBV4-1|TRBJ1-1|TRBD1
TGCGCCAGCAGCCAAACTATATATCTCAGGGGGGCGGGCACTGAAGCTTTCTTT
CASSQTIYLRGAGTEAFF
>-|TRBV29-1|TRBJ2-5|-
TGCAGCGTTACGGATCTCAAGAGCTGGACCCAGTACTTC
CSVTDLKSWTQYF
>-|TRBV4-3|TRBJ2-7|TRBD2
TGCGCCAGCAGCCAGGGACTAGCGGGACTCGAGCAGTACTTC
CASSQGLAGLEQYF
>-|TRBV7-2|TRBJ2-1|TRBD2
TGTGCCAGCAGCTTATTACTAGCGGCCTACAATGAGCAGTTCTTC
CASSLLLAAYNEQFF
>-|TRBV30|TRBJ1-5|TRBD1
TGTGCCTGGAGTGTACAGGGGGATAGCAATCAGCCCCAGCATTTT
CAWSVQGDSNQPQHF
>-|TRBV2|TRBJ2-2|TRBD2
TGTGCCAGCAGTGAAGCGGGAGGGGTTCCCGGGGAGCTGTTTTTT
CASSEAGGVPGELFF
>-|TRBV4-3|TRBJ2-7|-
TGCGCCAGCAGCCAAGTGCGGGGTTTCGAGCAGTACTTC
CASSQVRGFEQYF
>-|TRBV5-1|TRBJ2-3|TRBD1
TGCGCCAGCAGCGGACCAGGACAGGGTGTTGTAGATACGCAGTATTTT
CASSGPGQGVVDTQYF
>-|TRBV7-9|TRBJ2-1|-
TGTGCCAGCTCTCTTCCCAATGAGCAGTTCTTC
CASSLPNEQFF
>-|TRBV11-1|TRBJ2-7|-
TGTGCCAGCAGCGAGGATGGGGCGCCTGGCGAGCAGTACTTC
CASSEDGAPGEQYF
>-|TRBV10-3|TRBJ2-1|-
TGTGCCATCAGTGAGTCGGGAGCGAGCTCCTACAATGAGCAGTTCTTC
CAISESGASSYNEQFF
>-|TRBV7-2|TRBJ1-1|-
TGTGCCAGCAGCTTAGATAGTCGGGGATACACTGAAGCTTTCTTT
CASSLDSRGYTEAFF
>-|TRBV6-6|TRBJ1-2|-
TGTGCCAGCATCGACCTGGCCTATGGCTACACCTTC
CASIDLAYGYTF
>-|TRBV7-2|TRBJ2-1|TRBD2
TGTGCCAGCAGCTTCTCTGGGCTAGCGGGAGACGAGCAGTTCTTC
CASSFSGLAGDEQFF
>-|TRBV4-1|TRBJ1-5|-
TGCGCCAGCAGCCAAGTCGGCGGAACCAATCAGCCCCAGCATTTT
CASSQVGGTNQPQHF
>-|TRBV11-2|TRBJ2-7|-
TGTGCCAGCAGCTTATCTGTGAACTACGAGCAGTACTTC
CASSLSVNYEQYF
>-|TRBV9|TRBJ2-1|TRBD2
TGTGCCAGCAGCGAATCGGGACTAGCGGGAAAAAATGAGCAGTTCTTC
CASSESGLAGKNEQFF
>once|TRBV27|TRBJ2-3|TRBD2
TGTGCCAGCGGAGTCGGGGGGTTCGCAGATACGCAGTATTTT
CASGVGGFADTQYF
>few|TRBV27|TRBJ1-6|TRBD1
TGTGCCAGCAGTCGACAGGGGATTTCACCCCTCCACTTT
CASSRQGISPLHF
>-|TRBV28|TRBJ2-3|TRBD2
TGTGCCAGCAGTTTTCCCCCTAGCGGGGGTCCTGGGTCAGATACGCAGTATTTT
CASSFPPSGGPGSDTQYF
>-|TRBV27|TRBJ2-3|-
TGTGCCAGCAGTAGAATCGAACCGCGCTCTATGGATACGCAGTATTTT
CASSRIEPRSMDTQYF
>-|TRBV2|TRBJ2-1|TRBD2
TGTGCCAGCATCCCACGGGCTAGCGGGGACAATGAGCAGTTCTTC
CASIPRASGDNEQFF